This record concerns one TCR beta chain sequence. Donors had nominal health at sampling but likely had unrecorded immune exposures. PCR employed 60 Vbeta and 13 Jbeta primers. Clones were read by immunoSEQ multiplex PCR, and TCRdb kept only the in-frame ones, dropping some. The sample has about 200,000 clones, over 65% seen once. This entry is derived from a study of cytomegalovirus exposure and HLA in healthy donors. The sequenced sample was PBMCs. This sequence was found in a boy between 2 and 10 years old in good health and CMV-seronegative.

The CDR3 DNA reads as TGTGCCAGCAGTGTAGTGTCGCGGGGGGCGCAAGAGACCCAGTACTTC. As protein: CASSVVSRGAQETQYF. This chain links TRBV2 with TRBJ2-5, with 8 bases lining up with TRBD2. This CDR3 region has 16 residues. V lost 4 bases to trimming and J lost 2 bases; unmatched junction nucleotides: 9. The germline gives CDR1 SNHLY, CDR2 FYNNEI.